This T cell receptor beta chain comes out of a study of shared clonotypes between healthy human individuals (dated by TCRdb to the early 2020s). Regarding the study in general: The cohort included a few men and a couple of women between 18 and 49 years of age. Blood TCR repertoires of about five healthy adults were deeply sequenced to estimate repertoire size and the extent of clonotype sharing between individuals. Between about 0.94 and 8.9 billion PBMCs per donor were obtained by leukapheresis. Per donor, three plates each were used for CD4 naive and CD4 memory, two for CD8 naive, and one for CD8 memory. Libraries were prepared and TCR repertoires were sequenced by different laboratories using diverse techniques, in order to increase sequencing depth and limit assay-specific biases.

In the germline V gene, CDR1 corresponds to MNHEY and CDR2 to SVGAGI. The CDR3 spans 15 residues, from the cysteine through the phenylalanine. The entry retains the CDR3 DNA only, 45 bases that are in frame from base 1. V sheds 2 bases and J sheds 7 bases, leaving 17 bases between their ends. Healthy HIV-negative adults with no recently reported acute infections or vaccinations were included as donors. Every donor was a Caucasian adult residing in Nashville, Tennessee, USA. Magnetic negative selection was used to enrich CD4+ T cells, after which naive cells were positively selected on CD45RA and the negative fraction became the memory subset. After blood collection by leukapheresis, PBMCs were isolated using Ficoll-Histopaque density gradient centrifugation and then cryopreserved in the vapor phase of liquid nitrogen. Analytical flow cytometry was used to check the purity and quantity of every magnetically sorted T cell population. Genomic DNA was isolated from every sorted fraction and measured by UV absorbance on a Nanodrop 2000c.

As regards this clone: Its target antigen remains unknown. Base qualities are not at hand, and no much larger clone is one base apart.

The full study reports these points: Even with the large sequencing depth, rarefaction of the sorted-subset datasets indicated that sequencing was incomplete. Higher generation probabilities were observed for clonotypes shared by all four sorted-subset donors than for non-shared clonotypes. Because the study included only a small number of donors, the genetic and exposure-history diversity represented was limited. Larger estimated clonotype richness was generally found for naive subsets than for memory subsets. Only blood was sampled, and tissue TCR repertoires likely differ from those in blood. When a few donors were compared, the shared fraction of clonotypes was around 5% for naive CD4, roughly 3.3% for naive CD8, roughly 2.5% for memory CD4, and less than 0.45% for memory CD8. Based on pairwise subsampling, the degree of clonotype sharing among donors was expected to be affected by sequencing depth.

TCR CDR3 regions were amplified from genomic DNA by multiplex PCR using the deep immunoSEQ assay. Extracted genomic DNA from each cell subset was spread evenly across all wells of several immunoSEQ 96-well plates, with each plate serving as a replicate. Each replicate PCR for sorted subsets received about 0.2 ug genomic DNA, equal to tens of thousands of T cell genomes. Purified libraries were measured with a Qubit 3.0 fluorometer, size-checked on a Bioanalyzer 2100, and measured again with the KAPA Library Quantification kit. A separate single-read 150-cycle Illumina NextSeq 550 flow cell was used to sequence each immunoSEQ 96-well plate. Per the original workflow: Because the immunoSEQ output included only junctional sequences and no quality scores, the filtering could not be the same as the filtering used for full-length reads. To assign V/J genes and CDR3, sequences were annotated using PyIR, a Python wrapper for IgBLAST v1.9, with IMGT germline references. Any read was removed if the V/J assignment was weak (E-value above 1e-6), the CDR3 was missing, or the read contained stop codons, out-of-frame junctions, or ambiguous translated residues. V3J clonotypes were defined as sequences sharing the same inferred V gene, J gene, and CDR3 amino acid sequence. Percentage overlap between repertoires was computed as shared unique clonotypes divided by the size of the smaller repertoire. RTK rarefaction, the Chao1 estimator, and Recon v2.1 estimates of unobserved clonotypes were used to assess repertoire richness. Generation probabilities were computed with OLGA for all TCRbeta clonotypes obtained by the gDNA method from several donors. TCRdb stores this immuneACCESS table with in-frame sequences only. Part of the clones is absent; in the studies checked, under half of the shortfall reflects unresolved V genes, and no reason is known for the rest. Clone size and the V and J calls come from that table; the DNA yielded D and trimming. The sample has approximately 2.5 million clones on record, more than 80% of them singletons. Over 0.12% of the sample comes from the top ten.

The TCR sequence derives from a man aged 18 to 29 in good health. This chain joins TRBV6-5 to TRBJ1-2, with the D gene not clear enough to name. The sequenced material came from naive CD4+ T cells sorted from blood. Per the publication, the cell subset or site label means: CD45RA+ positively selected. DNA sequence: TGTGCCAGCAGTTACCCGTCGGGTCCTCGGCGTGGCTACACCTTC. The translation is CASSYPSGPRRGYTF.